This T cell receptor (beta chain) emerged from a study of blood T cells in healthy people across ages. Broader study findings: Because sorting was not performed, PBMCs prevented conclusive naive versus antigen-experienced comparison. In long-lived donors, naive CD4+ cell counts and diversity exceeded those of aged donors.

The sample holds a few counts of this clonotype. Its antigen is undetermined. Together with a sample-barcoded 5' primer, a J-beta primer mix was included in a second PCR lasting about 7 to 11 cycles. TCRdb recomputed calls from the 5' RACE reads with MiXCR, one row per CDR3 protein. This sample has more than 1.4 million distinct CDR3 sequences, with approximately 42% found just once. Germline-derived CDR1 and CDR2 are LGHNA and YNFKEQ. This CDR3 is 15 amino acids long. V shed 1 base and J shed 4 bases, with 14 bases lying between them. Sequencing was done on a sample of blood. The clonotype was recovered from a young woman in good health. The V call is TRBV4-2, the J call TRBJ2-7, with D tentatively TRBD2 (6 bases). CDR3 sequence (DNA): TGTGCCAGCAGCCAAGTCGCGGCCGGGGGATACGAGCAGTACTTC. Its translation is CASSQVAAGGYEQYF.